This T cell receptor beta chain was obtained from a study of blood T cell repertoires in COVID-19. Study information: Samples taken during acute and convalescent COVID-19 were collected in the United States, Italy and Spain. T cells, B-cell-depleted T cells, or PBMCs supplied cDNA or gDNA.

Trimming cost V 4 bases and J 3 bases; bases outside gene matches: 10. From germline, CDR1 is SGHRS and CDR2 YFSETQ. The CDR3 has 15 amino acids. In the source study's methods: Amplification of reference gene primers was used by the study to estimate nucleated cell counts. Using immunoSEQ multiplex PCR, the repertoire was profiled, and TCRdb retains in-frame clones only, with some absent. V and J calls and clone size are given by that table; D and trimming were obtained from the DNA. This table has over 250,000 clones, more than 90% appearing once. Participants spanned ages about 18 to 90 years and resided in roughly 22 US areas.

This sequence was found in a man in his 60s who had recovered from COVID-19. The rearrangement links TRBV5-1 to TRBJ2-7, with 7 bases fitting TRBD1. Source material: PBMCs or T cells enriched from blood (not recorded which). This chain's CDR3 is CASSQGEQGFYEQYF. The DNA of the CDR3 is TGCGCCAGCAGCCAGGGGGAACAGGGTTTCTACGAGCAGTACTTC. Combining the CDR3 with reference TRBV5-1 and TRBJ2-7 gives the whole variable domain KAGVTQTPRYLIKTRGQQVTLSCSPISGHRSVSWYQQTPGQGLQFLFEYFSETQRNKGNFPGRFSGRQFSNSRSEMNVSTLELGDSALYLCASSQGEQGFYEQYFGPGTRLTVT.